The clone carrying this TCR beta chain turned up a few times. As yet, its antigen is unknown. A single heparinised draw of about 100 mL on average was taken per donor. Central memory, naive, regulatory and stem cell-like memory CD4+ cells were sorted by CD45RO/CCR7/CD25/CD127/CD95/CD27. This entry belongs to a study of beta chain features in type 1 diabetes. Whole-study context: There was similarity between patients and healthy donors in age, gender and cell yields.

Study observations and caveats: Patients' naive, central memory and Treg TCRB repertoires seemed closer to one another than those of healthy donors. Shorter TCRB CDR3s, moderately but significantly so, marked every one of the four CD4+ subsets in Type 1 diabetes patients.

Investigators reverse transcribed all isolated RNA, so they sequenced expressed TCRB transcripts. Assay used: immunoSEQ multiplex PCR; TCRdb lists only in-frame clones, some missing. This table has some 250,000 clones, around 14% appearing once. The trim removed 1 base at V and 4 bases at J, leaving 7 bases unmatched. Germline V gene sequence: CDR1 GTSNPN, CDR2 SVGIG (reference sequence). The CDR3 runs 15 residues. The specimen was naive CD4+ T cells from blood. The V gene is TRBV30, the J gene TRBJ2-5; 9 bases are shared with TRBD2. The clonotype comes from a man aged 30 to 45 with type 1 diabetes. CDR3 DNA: TGTGCCTGGAGTGAGGCTAGCGGGGTTGTAGAGACCCAGTACTTC. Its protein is CAWSEASGVVETQYF.